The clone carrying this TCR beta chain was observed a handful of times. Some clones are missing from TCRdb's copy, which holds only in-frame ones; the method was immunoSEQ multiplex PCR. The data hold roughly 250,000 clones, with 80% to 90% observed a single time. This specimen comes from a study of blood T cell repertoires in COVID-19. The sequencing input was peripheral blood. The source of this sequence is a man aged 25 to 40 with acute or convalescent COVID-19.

The CDR3 is CASSPGRDYGYTF. As DNA, the CDR3 is TGTGCCAGCTCACCGGGCAGAGACTATGGCTACACCTTC. This rearrangement joins TRBV18 to TRBJ1-2; no clear D gene. CDR1 is KGHSH and CDR2 is LQKENI in the germline V gene. V lost 3 bases, J lost 3 bases, and 8 bases lay in between. CDR3 length: 13 amino acids.